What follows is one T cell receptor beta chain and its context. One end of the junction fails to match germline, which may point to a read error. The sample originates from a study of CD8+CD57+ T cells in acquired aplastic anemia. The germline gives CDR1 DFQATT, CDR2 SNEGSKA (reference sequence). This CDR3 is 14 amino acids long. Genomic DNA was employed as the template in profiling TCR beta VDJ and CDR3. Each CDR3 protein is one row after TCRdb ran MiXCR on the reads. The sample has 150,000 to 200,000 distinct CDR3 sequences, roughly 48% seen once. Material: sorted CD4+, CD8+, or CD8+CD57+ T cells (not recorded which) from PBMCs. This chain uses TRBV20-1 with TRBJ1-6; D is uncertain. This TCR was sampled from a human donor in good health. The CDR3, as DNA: TGCAGTGCTTCCCCTCTGCAGTTCGATTCACTCCTCCACTTT. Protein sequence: CSASPLQFDSLLHF.